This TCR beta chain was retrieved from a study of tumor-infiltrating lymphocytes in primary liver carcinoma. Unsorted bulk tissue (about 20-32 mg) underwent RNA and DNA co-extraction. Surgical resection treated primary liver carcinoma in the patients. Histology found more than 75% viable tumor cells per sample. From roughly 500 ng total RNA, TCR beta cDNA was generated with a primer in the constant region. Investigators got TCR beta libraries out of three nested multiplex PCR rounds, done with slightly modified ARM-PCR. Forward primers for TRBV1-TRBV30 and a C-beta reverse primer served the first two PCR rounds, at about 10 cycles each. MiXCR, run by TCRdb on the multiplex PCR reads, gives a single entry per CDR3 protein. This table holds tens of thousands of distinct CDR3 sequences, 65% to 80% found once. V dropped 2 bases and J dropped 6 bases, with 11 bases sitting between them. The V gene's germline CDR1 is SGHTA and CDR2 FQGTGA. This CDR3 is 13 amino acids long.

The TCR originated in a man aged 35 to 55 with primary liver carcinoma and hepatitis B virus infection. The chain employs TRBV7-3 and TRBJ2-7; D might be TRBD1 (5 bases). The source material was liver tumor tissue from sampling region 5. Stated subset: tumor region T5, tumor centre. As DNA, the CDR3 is TGTGCCAGCAGCTTAGCGGTTGGGGCCGAGCAGTACTTC. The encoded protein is CASSLAVGAEQYF.